The rows below give T cell receptor beta chains drawn from one sample of a study of OX40 agonist ivuxolimab in advanced cancers. The protocol was immunoSEQ multiplex PCR, while the TCRdb copy is restricted to in-frame clones and leaves out a portion. This sample has 9,500 to 12,000 clones, with roughly 81% found just once. The sequencing here drew on CD4+ or CD8+ T cells sorted from blood, taken in a trial of the OX40 agonist ivuxolimab. The receptors derive from an adult with an advanced solid tumor such as melanoma, head and neck, liver or kidney cancer. CDR3s include the opening cysteine and the closing phenylalanine or tryptophan. The D gene is left open where the match is weak. Rows may omit the clone size; those that give it use once, few, many or a size class.

>NA|NA|TRBJ2-2|TRBV28|14
TGTGCCAGCAGCCGATACAGGGTAGCCGGGGAGCTGTTTTTT
CASSRYRVAGELFF
>NA|NA|TRBJ2-5|TRBV6-6|11
TGTGCCAGCAGTCACCAAGAGACCCAGTACTTC
CASSHQETQYF
>NA|TRBD2|TRBJ2-3|TRBV28|16
TGTGCCAGCAGTACCGGGACTAGCGGGAGTACAGATACGCAGTATTTT
CASSTGTSGSTDTQYF
>NA|NA|TRBJ1-2|TRBV27|11
TGTGCCAGCTACGCAGGGAATGGCTACACCTTC
CASYAGNGYTF
>many|TRBD1|TRBJ2-1|TRBV27|15
TGTGCCAGCAGTTTATCGGGACAGGGTCCCAATGAGCAGTTCTTC
CASSLSGQGPNEQFF
>NA|NA|TRBJ2-5|TRBV28|12
TGTGCCAGCCTAGGAGGGGCAGAGACCCAGTACTTC
CASLGGAETQYF
>NA|NA|TRBJ1-1|TRBV5-6|14
TGTGCCAGCAGCTTGGTCATGGGGAACACTGAAGCTTTCTTT
CASSLVMGNTEAFF
>NA|NA|TRBJ2-6|TRBV13|15
TGTGCCAGCGGGCAAGCGGGTACTGGGGCCAACGTCCTGACTTTC
CASGQAGTGANVLTF
>once|NA|TRBJ2-1|TRBV7-2|15
TGTGCCAGCAACTTAAACGGGGGGACAGACAATGAGCAGTTCTTC
CASNLNGGTDNEQFF
>few|TRBD2|TRBJ2-3|TRBV28|15
TGTGCCAGCGTGGTAGCGGGAGTTAAGGGAGATACGCAGTATTTT
CASVVAGVKGDTQYF
>few|NA|TRBJ2-3|TRBV9|16
TGTGCCAGCAGCGTAGAAGAGGGTTGGGACACAGATACGCAGTATTTT
CASSVEEGWDTDTQYF
>NA|NA|TRBJ2-2|TRBV18|15
TGTGCCAGCTCACCACCGGACAGTTCCCCCGGGGAGCTGTTTTTT
CASSPPDSSPGELFF
>NA|TRBD1|TRBJ1-4|TRBV7-9|14
TGTGCCAGCAGCTTAGATGTGACAGGGGTGAAACTGTTTTTT
CASSLDVTGVKLFF
>NA|NA|TRBJ1-5|TRBV7-9|15
TGTGCCAGCAGCTTAGCGTCGGCAGGGAATCAGCCCCAGCATTTT
CASSLASAGNQPQHF
>NA|NA|TRBJ2-1|TRBV30|13
TGTGCCTGGAGTAAGAGAGCATACAATGAGCAGTTCTTC
CAWSKRAYNEQFF
>NA|TRBD2|TRBJ2-3|TRBV27|20
TGTGCCAGCAGTCCTGTTATACTAGCGTCTCAAGTGGGAGACACAGATACGCAGTATTTT
CASSPVILASQVGDTDTQYF
>few|NA|TRBJ2-2|TRBV6-4|13
TGTGCCAGCAGTGAGGGGGACACCGGGGAGCTGTTTTTT
CASSEGDTGELFF
>NA|TRBD1|TRBJ2-6|TRBV6-5|15
TGTGCCAGCAGTATATTTCGACAGGGAGCCAACGTCCTGACTTTC
CASSIFRQGANVLTF
>NA|TRBD2|TRBJ2-2|TRBV28|16
TGTGCCAGCAGACCCACGACTAGCTGGGGCACCGGGGAGCTGTTTTTT
CASRPTTSWGTGELFF
>few|TRBD2|TRBJ2-7|TRBV14|18
TGTGCCAGCAGCCAAGGCCAGGGACTAGCGGGGGGGCTGGACGAGCAGTACTTC
CASSQGQGLAGGLDEQYF
>NA|TRBD1|TRBJ1-1|TRBV29-1|12
TGCAGCGGCACAGGGGAGAACACTGAAGCTTTCTTT
CSGTGENTEAFF
>once|NA|TRBJ2-7|TRBV10-2|13
TGCGCCAGCAGTGAGGGCTACTCCTACGAGCAGTACTTC
CASSEGYSYEQYF
>NA|NA|TRBJ1-3|TRBV10-3|17
TGTGCCACCTCGGGGGCAGGGAAGGCTGCCTCTGGAAACACCATATATTTT
CATSGAGKAASGNTIYF
>NA|TRBD1|TRBJ1-1|TRBV19|15
TGTGCCAGTAGTATAGAGCCAGGGGGGTTCGCTGAAGCTTTCTTT
CASSIEPGGFAEAFF